The 20 T cell receptor beta chains listed next were all sequenced from one sample in a study of patients and donors after allogeneic stem cell transplantation (dated by TCRdb to 2018 to 2021). Library preparation employed RT-PCR. This sample was sequenced with a NextSeq 550. Starting from the raw public reads, TCRdb applied fastp trimming at Q25, assembled clones with MiXCR and retained in-frame beta chains. When rows share a CDR3 protein, they turn into one entry using the most common DNA and genes. The sample table holds some 880,000 distinct CDR3 sequences, of which about a sixth were seen once. The ten largest clonotypes hold roughly 6% of the sample. The sample taken for sequencing was blood, either unsorted or a sorted T cell fraction (not recorded which). The source of these receptors is a human donor who was either an allogeneic HSCT recipient or a stem cell or donor lymphocyte infusion donor (not recorded which). It is not recorded whose cells these are; they may come from a transplant donor.

V gene TRBV7-8 combines with J gene TRBJ2-2; D could derive from TRBD1 or TRBD2 (6 bases each). Per the germline V gene, CDR1 is SGHVS and CDR2 is FQNEAQ. V was pared by 5 bases and J by 5 bases, with 15 bases between. The CDR3 has 15 residues. DNA of the CDR3: TGTGCCAGCAGCCCAACAGGGAGGTCGACCGGGGAGCTGTTTTTT. It translates to CASSPTGRSTGELFF.

This clonotype was seen many times. The chain is built from TRBV6-1 and TRBJ1-1, with a tentative D call TRBD1 (6 bases). V was shortened by 8 bases and J by 1 base, with 17 bases between the two germline ends. This CDR3 spans 15 amino acids. Germline assignment: CDR1 MNHNS and CDR2 SASEGT. CDR3 nucleotides: TGTGCCAGCGTTCCGGAGGGGGGAAGGAACACTGAAGCTTTCTTT. This codes for CASVPEGGRNTEAFF.

A few counts support this clonotype. The chain couples TRBV10-3 to TRBJ1-2, with D possibly being TRBD1 (5 bases). The V end was cut by 4 bases, the J end by 0 bases, with 15 bases between. Germline values: CDR1 ENHRY, CDR2 SYGVKD. The CDR3 covers 16 residues. As DNA, the CDR3 is TGTGCCATCAGTGCTTTTCCGGGGGGTACTAACTATGGCTACACCTTC. It encodes CAISAFPGGTNYGYTF.

The V and J genes are TRBV5-1 and TRBJ2-2; 9 bases fit TRBD1. The V and J ends lost 4 bases and 6 bases, in that order; junction bases with no gene match: 4. This CDR3 contains 14 residues. Germline CDR1 SGHRS, CDR2 YFSETQ. The CDR3 loop reads CASSPTGGSGELFF. The CDR3 nucleotides read TGCGCCAGCAGCCCGACAGGGGGTTCCGGGGAGCTGTTTTTT.

The J gene is TRBJ1-2, the V gene TRBV9; 8 bases map to TRBD1. With 3 bases clipped from V and 6 bases from J, the junction kept 4 bases outside the gene matches. The CDR3 is 13 amino acids. From germline, CDR1 is SGDLS and CDR2 YYNGEE. The CDR3 sequence: CASSAWTGNGYTF. The CDR3 DNA is TGTGCCAGCAGCGCCTGGACAGGGAATGGCTACACCTTC.

The chain links TRBV12-3 or TRBV12-4 to TRBJ2-7; D might be TRBD2 (6 bases). V was trimmed by 1 base and J by 2 bases, leaving 12 bases between them. CDR3 length: 15 residues. The chain's CDR3 is CASSLGGGAAYEQYF. The CDR3 DNA reads TGTGCCAGCAGTTTAGGTGGAGGGGCCGCCTACGAGCAGTACTTC.

In its sample, this clonotype was seen a few times. The chain uses TRBV3-1 and TRBJ1-2; D gene uncertain. This CDR3 spans 13 amino acids. The germline gives CDR1 LGHDT, CDR2 YNNKEL (reference sequence). V was shortened by 4 bases and J by 8 bases, with 14 bases between the two germline ends. This chain's CDR3 is CASSPRGGRGYTF. CDR3 nucleotide sequence: TGTGCCAGCAGCCCGCGTGGAGGGAGAGGCTACACCTTC.

The chain links TRBV20-1 to TRBJ2-3; no clear D gene. The CDR3 totals 16 residues. Germline assignment: CDR1 DFQATT and CDR2 SNEGSKA (reference sequence). V was clipped by 5 bases and J by 0 bases, with 18 bases between them. The CDR3 sequence is CSALMGSRTSTDTQYF. The CDR3 bases are TGCAGTGCTCTTATGGGGTCTAGAACTAGCACAGATACGCAGTATTTT.

This clonotype was picked up a small number of times. The chain combines TRBV6-5 with TRBJ2-7; 8 positions agree with TRBD1. V lost 7 bases, J lost 5 bases, and 4 bases stayed unmatched. The germline CDR1 and CDR2 sequences are MNHEY and SVGAGI. This CDR3 spans 12 amino acids. CDR3 nucleotide sequence: TGTGCCAGCATCGACAGGGGCCACGAGCAGTACTTC. Its translation is CASIDRGHEQYF.

The chain couples TRBV5-1 to TRBJ2-5, with TRBD1 as a possible D gene (6 bases). The CDR3 length is 15 residues. V was trimmed by 4 bases and J by 1 base, leaving 14 bases between them. In germline, CDR1 is SGHRS, CDR2 YFSETQ. CDR3 sequence: CASSNALGGQETQYF. For the CDR3, the DNA is TGCGCCAGCAGCAACGCACTAGGGGGCCAAGAGACCCAGTACTTC.

The table lists this clonotype with many counts. The chain uses TRBV29-1 and TRBJ1-1; D gene uncertain. Trimming left V 5 bases short and J 2 bases short, with 9 bases between. Germline V gene lookup returns CDR1 SQVTM and CDR2 ANQGSEA. This CDR3 contains 12 residues. The CDR3 here is CSVQGPNTEAFF. CDR3 sequence (DNA): TGCAGCGTTCAAGGGCCCAACACTGAAGCTTTCTTT.

This clonotype was recorded many times. The V and J genes are TRBV4-1 and TRBJ2-2, with a possible D match to TRBD2 (6 bases). V was shortened by 1 base and J by 4 bases, with 7 bases between the two germline ends. The germline gives CDR1 MGHRA, CDR2 YSYEKL. CDR3 length: 14 residues. As DNA, the CDR3 is TGCGCCAGCAGCCAAGTGGGGGGCACCGGGGAGCTGTTTTTT. Translated, it gives CASSQVGGTGELFF.

This clonotype was picked up a small number of times. The J gene is TRBJ2-5, the V gene TRBV7-9; 8 bases map to TRBD2. Trimming took 6 bases from V and 2 from J; bases not matched to a gene: 8. This CDR3 region has 15 residues. Germline values: CDR1 SEHNR, CDR2 FQNEAQ (reference sequence). In DNA, the CDR3 is TGTGCCAGCAGGGAATCACTAGCGGAGCAAGAGACCCAGTACTTC. Its translation: CASRESLAEQETQYF.

This clonotype showed up many times. V and J are TRBV27 and TRBJ1-6, with D unresolved. The CDR3 totals 16 residues. The germline gives CDR1 MNHEY, CDR2 SMNVEV (reference sequence). V was clipped by 2 bases and J by 6 bases, with 14 bases between them. CDR3 sequence reads: CASSLIGGVRNSPLHF. The CDR3 DNA is TGTGCCAGCAGTTTAATTGGTGGGGTTCGTAATTCACCCCTCCACTTT.

The chain links TRBV20-1 to TRBJ2-3; D unresolved. Germline V lookup: CDR1 DFQATT, CDR2 SNEGSKA (reference sequence). CDR3 length: 13 residues. The V gene lost 0 bases and the J gene lost 4 bases, with 8 bases spanning the gap. The chain's CDR3 is CSARDLESDTQYF. DNA of the CDR3: TGCAGTGCTAGAGATTTGGAATCAGATACGCAGTATTTT.

This clonotype was observed a few times. V and J are TRBV7-8 and TRBJ2-1; the match to TRBD2 covers 10 bases. The CDR3 length is 15 residues. Germline lookup yields CDR1 SGHVS and CDR2 FQNEAQ. After removal of 3 bases from V and 5 bases from J, the junction contained 4 bases not matched to a gene. The CDR3 region has the DNA TGTGCCAGCAGCTTCGCTAGCGGGGGAGACAATGAGCAGTTCTTC. Protein sequence: CASSFASGGDNEQFF.

The chain is built from TRBV12-5 and TRBJ1-2; 7 bases map to TRBD1. The V gene end was trimmed by 5 bases and the J gene end by 1 base; junction bases not matched to a gene: 13. CDR3 size: 17 residues. Germline V gene lookup returns CDR1 LGHNT and CDR2 FRNRAP. The CDR3 loop reads CASGPSRGSTFNYGYTF. The CDR3 region has the DNA TGTGCTAGTGGTCCCTCCAGGGGGAGTACCTTTAACTATGGCTACACCTTC.

The J gene is TRBJ2-3, the V gene TRBV7-2, with D tentatively TRBD2 (5 bases). The CDR3 is 16 amino acids. Trimming removed 1 base from V and 2 bases from J, with 13 bases in between. Germline lookup yields CDR1 SGHTA and CDR2 FQGNSA. The CDR3 protein is CASSLVGLLDTDTQYF. The CDR3 DNA follows: TGTGCCAGCAGCTTAGTTGGCTTACTAGACACAGATACGCAGTATTTT.

The chain combines TRBV5-1 with TRBJ2-7; D ambiguous. This CDR3 comprises 10 residues. The V gene's germline CDR1 is SGHRS and CDR2 YFSETQ. Trimming pared 4 bases from V and 7 bases from J, leaving 6 bases between. The DNA for the CDR3 is TGCGCCAGCAGCAGTCGTGAGCAGTACTTC. Amino acid sequence: CASSSREQYF.

This clonotype was counted only a few times. V and J are TRBV20-1 and TRBJ2-7; D gene ambiguous. The germline V gene has CDR1 DFQATT and CDR2 SNEGSKA (reference sequence). The CDR3 covers 13 residues. The V and J ends lost 0 bases and 4 bases respectively, with 10 bases between them. The CDR3 DNA follows: TGCAGTGCTAGAGATGAGAGGAGATACGAGCAGTACTTC. This sequence encodes CSARDERRYEQYF.